This TCR beta chain came from a study of blood T cell repertoires in COVID-19. In the study overall: Sources were T cells, B-cell-depleted T cells, or PBMCs; the material itself was cDNA or gDNA.

In the authors' workflow: It was from reference gene primer amplification that nucleated cell counts were estimated. Measured with immunoSEQ multiplex PCR; TCRdb has only the in-frame clones, and not every one. The V and J calls and the clone size are those of that table, but D and trimming were determined from the DNA. Of about 220,000 clones listed, roughly 80% are singletons. CDR3 length equals 13 residues. V lost 6 bases to trimming and J lost 0 bases, with 7 bases between them. Germline V gene lookup returns CDR1 MGHRA and CDR2 YSYEKL. Sample: peripheral blood. The sequence was obtained from a woman in her sixties or seventies with acute or convalescent COVID-19. The rearrangement links TRBV4-1 to TRBJ2-3, with unresolved D. Here the CDR3 DNA reads TGCGCCAGCAGTCGGTTGAGCACAGATACGCAGTATTTT. Translating it yields CASSRLSTDTQYF.